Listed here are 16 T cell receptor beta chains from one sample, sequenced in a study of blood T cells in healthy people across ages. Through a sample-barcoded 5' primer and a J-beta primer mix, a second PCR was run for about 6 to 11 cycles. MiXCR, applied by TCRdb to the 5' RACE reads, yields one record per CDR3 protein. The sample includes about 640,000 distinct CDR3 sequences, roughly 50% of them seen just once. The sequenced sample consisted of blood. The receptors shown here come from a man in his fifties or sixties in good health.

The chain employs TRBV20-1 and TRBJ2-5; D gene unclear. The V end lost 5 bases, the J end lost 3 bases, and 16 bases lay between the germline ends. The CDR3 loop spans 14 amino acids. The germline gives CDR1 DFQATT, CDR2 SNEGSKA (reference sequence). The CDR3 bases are TGCAGTGCTGCCCGTAGGGTAGGAGAAGAGACCCAGTACTTC. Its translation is CSAARRVGEETQYF.

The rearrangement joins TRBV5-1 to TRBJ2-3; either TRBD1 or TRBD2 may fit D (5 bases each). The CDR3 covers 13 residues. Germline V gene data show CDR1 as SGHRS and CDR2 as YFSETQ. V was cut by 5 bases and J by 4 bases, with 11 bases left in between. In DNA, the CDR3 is TGCGCCAGCAGTTGGGACCAATCAGATACGCAGTATTTT. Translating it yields CASSWDQSDTQYF.

CDR3 sequence (DNA): TGCAGCATTCCCGATAGGGGTAGGCGGGATGAGCAGTTCTTC. Amino acids: CSIPDRGRRDEQFF. The chain employs TRBV29-1 and TRBJ2-1; D tentatively reads TRBD1 or TRBD2 (5 bases each). Germline V gene data show CDR1 as SQVTM and CDR2 as ANQGSEA. V dropped 8 bases and J dropped 8 bases, with 22 bases sitting between them. This CDR3 has 14 residues.

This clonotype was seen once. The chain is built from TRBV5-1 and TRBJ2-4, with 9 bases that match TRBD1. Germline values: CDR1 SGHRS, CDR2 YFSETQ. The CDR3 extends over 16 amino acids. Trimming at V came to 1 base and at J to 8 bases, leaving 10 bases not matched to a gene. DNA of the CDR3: TGCGCCAGCAGCTTGTCAAAAGGGACAGGGCGACACATTCAGTACTTC. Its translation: CASSLSKGTGRHIQYF.

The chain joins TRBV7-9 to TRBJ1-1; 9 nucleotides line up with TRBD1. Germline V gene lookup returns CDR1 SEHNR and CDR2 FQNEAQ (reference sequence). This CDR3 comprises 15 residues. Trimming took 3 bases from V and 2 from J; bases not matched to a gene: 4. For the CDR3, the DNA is TGTGCCAGCAGCTTGTGGGACAGGGAAAACACTGAAGCTTTCTTT. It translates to CASSLWDRENTEAFF.

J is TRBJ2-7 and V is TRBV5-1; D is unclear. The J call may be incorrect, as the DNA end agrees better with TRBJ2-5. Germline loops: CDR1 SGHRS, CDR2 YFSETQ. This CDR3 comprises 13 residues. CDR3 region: CASSLEAEETQYF. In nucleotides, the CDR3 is TGCGCCAGCAGCTTGGAGGCGGAAGAGACCCAGTACTTC.

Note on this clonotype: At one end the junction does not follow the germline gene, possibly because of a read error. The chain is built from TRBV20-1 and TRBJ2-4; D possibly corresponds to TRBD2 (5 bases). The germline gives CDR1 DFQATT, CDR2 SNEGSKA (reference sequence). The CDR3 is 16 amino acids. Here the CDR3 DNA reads TGCAGTGCTATCAACCCGGGGAATCTAGCCAGAAACATTCAGTACTTC. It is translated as CSAINPGNLARNIQYF.

In nucleotides, the CDR3 is TGTGCCAGCACCGGGACCCTCAGCTCCTACGAGCAGTACTTC. Protein product: CASTGTLSSYEQYF. The rearrangement uses TRBV5-5 and TRBJ2-7; D tentatively reads TRBD1 or TRBD2 (5 bases each). The CDR3 contains 14 residues. Germline V gene data show CDR1 as SGHKS and CDR2 as YYEKEE (reference sequence). Trimming removed 6 bases from V and 0 bases from J, with 13 bases in between.

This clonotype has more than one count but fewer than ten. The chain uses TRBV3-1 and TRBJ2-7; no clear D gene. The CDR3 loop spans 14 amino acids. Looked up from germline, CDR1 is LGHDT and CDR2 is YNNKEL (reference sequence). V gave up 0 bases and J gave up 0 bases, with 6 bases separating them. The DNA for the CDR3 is TGTGCCAGCAGCCAAGACACCCACTCCTACGAGCAGTACTTC. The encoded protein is CASSQDTHSYEQYF.

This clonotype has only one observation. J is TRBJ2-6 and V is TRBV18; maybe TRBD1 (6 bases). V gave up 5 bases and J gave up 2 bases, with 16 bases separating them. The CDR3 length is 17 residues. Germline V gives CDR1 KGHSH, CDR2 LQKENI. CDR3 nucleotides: TGTGCCAGCTCAGGGGGCCAGGCCAATCCTGGGGCCAACGTCCTGACTTTC. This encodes CASSGGQANPGANVLTF.

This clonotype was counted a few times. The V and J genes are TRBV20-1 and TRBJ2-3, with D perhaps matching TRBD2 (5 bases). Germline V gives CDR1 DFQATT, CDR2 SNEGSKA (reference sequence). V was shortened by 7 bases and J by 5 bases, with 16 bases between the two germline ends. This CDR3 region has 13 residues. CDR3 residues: CSVNTPEGDTQYF. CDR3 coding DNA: TGCAGTGTCAACACTCCAGAGGGAGATACGCAGTATTTT.

The CDR3, as DNA: TGCGCCAGCAGCCGGGACGAGTTTAATGAAAAACTGTTTTTT. As protein: CASSRDEFNEKLFF. This rearrangement joins TRBV5-1 to TRBJ1-4, with a weak D call TRBD1 (5 bases). CDR1 SGHRS and CDR2 YFSETQ come from the germline V gene. The V and J ends lost 4 bases and 4 bases respectively, with 11 bases between them. The CDR3 runs 14 residues. Together with reference TRBV5-1 and TRBJ1-4, the CDR3 gives the full variable domain: KAGVTQTPRYLIKTRGQQVTLSCSPISGHRSVSWYQQTPGQGLQFLFEYFSETQRNKGNFPGRFSGRQFSNSRSEMNVSTLELGDSALYLCASSRDEFNEKLFFGSGTQLSVL.

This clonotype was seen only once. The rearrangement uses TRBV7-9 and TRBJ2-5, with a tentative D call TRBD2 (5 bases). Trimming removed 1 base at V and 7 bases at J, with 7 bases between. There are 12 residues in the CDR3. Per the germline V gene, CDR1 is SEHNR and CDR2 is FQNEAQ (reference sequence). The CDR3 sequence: CASSLDSVTQYF. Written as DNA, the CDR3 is TGTGCCAGCAGCTTAGATAGCGTGACCCAGTACTTC.

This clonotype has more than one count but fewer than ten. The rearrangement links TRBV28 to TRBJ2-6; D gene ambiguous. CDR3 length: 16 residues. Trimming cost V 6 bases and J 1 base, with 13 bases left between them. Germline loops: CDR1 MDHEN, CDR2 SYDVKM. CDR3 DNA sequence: TGTGCCAGCAGCCAAGGGTCGGGTTCTGGGGCCAACGTCCTGACTTTC. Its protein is CASSQGSGSGANVLTF.

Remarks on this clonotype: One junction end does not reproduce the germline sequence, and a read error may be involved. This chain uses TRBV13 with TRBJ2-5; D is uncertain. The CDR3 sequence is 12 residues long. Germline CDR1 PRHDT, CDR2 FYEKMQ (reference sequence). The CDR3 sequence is CASSLGGETLYF. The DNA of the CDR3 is TGTGCCAGCAGCTTAGGGGGTGAGACCCTGTACTTC.

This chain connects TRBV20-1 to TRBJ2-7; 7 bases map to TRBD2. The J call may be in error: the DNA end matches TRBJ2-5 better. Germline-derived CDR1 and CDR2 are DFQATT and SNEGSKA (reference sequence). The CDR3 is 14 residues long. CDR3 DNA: TGCAGTGCACATCAGCCGGGACTAAAAGAGACCCAGTACTTC. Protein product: CSAHQPGLKETQYF.